Here is one TCR beta chain with its context. This entry is derived from a study of blood T cell repertoires in COVID-19. Study context: Material from acute and convalescent COVID-19 was sourced from the United States, Italy and Spain. T cells, B-cell-depleted T cells, or PBMCs provided the cDNA or gDNA that served as material.

The length of the CDR3 is 15 residues. The germline CDR1 and CDR2 sequences are MNHEY and SVGAGI. Trimming cost V 7 bases and J 2 bases; bases outside gene matches: 11. Measured with immunoSEQ multiplex PCR; TCRdb has only the in-frame clones, and not every one. Altogether tens of thousands of clones are present, roughly 86% being singletons, with the ten largest covering roughly 7.1%. This chain joins TRBV6-5 and TRBJ2-7; TRBD1 aligns across 7 bases. The sequencing input was peripheral blood. The sequence derives from a human donor with acute or convalescent COVID-19. The donor label of this sample is uncertain. The CDR3 spells CASTINRDRAYEQYF. For the CDR3, the DNA is TGTGCCAGCACCATTAACCGGGACAGAGCCTACGAGCAGTACTTC.